This TCR beta chain originates from a study of T-cell memory formation after mild COVID-19. Across the whole study: Largely donor-specific sequence clusters came from two donors.

TCRdb re-called the 5' RACE reads with MiXCR, one entry per CDR3 protein. The data hold 200,000 or so distinct CDR3 sequences, with roughly 16% observed a single time. This clonotype came up a few times. Its antigen is not identified. Broader study findings: Among contracting clones, CD4+ were mainly CM/EM and CD8+ enriched in EMRA.

V lost 6 bases to trimming and J lost 6 bases, with 8 bases between them. The CDR3 consists of 11 residues. Germline loops: CDR1 GTSNPN, CDR2 SVGIG (reference sequence). This sequence originates from an adult woman who had mild COVID-19 (a few samples of this study predate the infection). Cell type and time point are not known. V is TRBV30 and J is TRBJ2-2; D gene uncertain. Sequencing was performed on PBMCs or a T cell subset sorted from them (not recorded which). CDR3 bases: TGTGCCTGTGGAGTCTCCGGGGAGCTGTTTTTT. Its translation is CACGVSGELFF.